These T cell receptor beta chains were read from a single sample in a study of blood T cell repertoires in COVID-19. Here immunoSEQ multiplex PCR was the method, and the copy in TCRdb shows in-frame clones only, minus some. Of around 160,000 clones detected, over 70% appear once; the ten largest clones hold roughly 3.4%. What was sequenced was PBMCs or T cells enriched from blood (not recorded which). The receptors shown here come from a woman in her sixties who had recovered from COVID-19. Both conserved end residues are part of each CDR3. The order of the fields is CDR3 length, V gene, D gene, J gene, clone size, CDR3 DNA, CDR3 protein. A D gene is named only where the DNA matches it firmly. Rows give clone size only sometimes, using once, few, many, or a class for an expanded clone.

>16|TRBV11-2|TRBD2|TRBJ2-3|NA
TGTGCCAGCTTGCCCCGCCGAGCGGGGACCACAGATACGCAGTATTTT
CASLPRRAGTTDTQYF
>18|TRBV9|NA|TRBJ1-6|NA
TGTGCCAGCAGCGACCCCCAAGATACCGACAGCTATAATTCACCCCTCCACTTT
CASSDPQDTDSYNSPLHF
>15|TRBV9|TRBD1|TRBJ2-3|NA
TGTGCCAGCCAGAAAACAGGGGGAAGCACAGATACGCAGTATTTT
CASQKTGGSTDTQYF
>15|TRBV19|TRBD1|TRBJ2-7|NA
TGTGCCAGTAGTGCTATACGGGACAGGGAGTCCGAGCAGTACTTC
CASSAIRDRESEQYF
>17|TRBV5-1|TRBD2|TRBJ2-3|NA
TGCGCCAGCAGCTTGGAAGTCCGCGGGAGTCGTACAGATACGCAGTATTTT
CASSLEVRGSRTDTQYF
>14|TRBV2|NA|TRBJ2-1|once
TGTGCCAGCAGACCCAGGGATTTGGAAAATGAGCAGTTCTTC
CASRPRDLENEQFF
>15|TRBV19|NA|TRBJ1-5|few
TGTGCCAGTAGTGCCCGGGGTGAAGGGGAGGTGCCCCAGCATTTT
CASSARGEGEVPQHF
>15|TRBV5-1|NA|TRBJ1-1|NA
TGCGCCAGCAGCTTATTAAACGTAGAAAGCACTGAAGCTTTCTTT
CASSLLNVESTEAFF
>14|TRBV12-5|TRBD1|TRBJ1-1|NA
TGTGCTAGTGTGGGGGACAGGGTGAACACTGAAGCTTTCTTT
CASVGDRVNTEAFF
>12|TRBV13|NA|TRBJ2-5|NA
TGTGCCAGCACAGGGTTGCAAGAGACCCAGTACTTC
CASTGLQETQYF
>13|TRBV12-5|NA|TRBJ1-6|few
TGTGCTAGTGGTTTGAACAATAATTCACCCCTCCACTTT
CASGLNNNSPLHF
>12|TRBV24-1|NA|TRBJ2-1|NA
TGTGCCACCAGTGACCCGGACAATGAGCAGTTCTTC
CATSDPDNEQFF
>15|TRBV2|TRBD2|TRBJ2-1|NA
TGTGCCAGCAGCCCTCTAGCGGGGGGTTACAATGAGCAGTTCTTC
CASSPLAGGYNEQFF
>18|TRBV3-1/TRBV3-2|TRBD2|TRBJ2-2|once
TGTGCCAGCAGCCAAGAGTTGTCTAGCGGGGGGGCAGGAGGGGAGCTGTTTTTT
CASSQELSSGGAGGELFF
>13|TRBV5-1|NA|TRBJ1-1|once
TGCGCAAGCCGGGGACTCCTGAACACTGAAGCTTTCTTT
CASRGLLNTEAFF
>13|TRBV9|NA|TRBJ2-2|NA
TGTGCCAGCAGCGTAGTCAGTTCCGGGGAGCTGTTTTTT
CASSVVSSGELFF
>17|TRBV6-1|TRBD2|TRBJ2-7|NA
TGTGCCAGCAGTGAAGCGGTGGGGGGGACTAGACTCAACGAGCAGTACTTC
CASSEAVGGTRLNEQYF
>15|TRBV15|TRBD1|TRBJ1-2|NA
TGTGCCACCAGTATACTTAGACAGGGGCGGTATGGCTACACCTTC
CATSILRQGRYGYTF
>18|TRBV6-1|NA|TRBJ1-1|NA
TGTGCCAGCAGTGATGCCCTCGGTCAGGGTCGTTGGGACACTGAAGCTTTCTTT
CASSDALGQGRWDTEAFF
>15|TRBV9|TRBD1|TRBJ2-5|once
TGTGCCAGCAGCGTAACGGGACAGGGAGGAGAGACCCAGTACTTC
CASSVTGQGGETQYF
>14|TRBV5-1|NA|TRBJ1-2|NA
TGCGCCAGCAGCCAGGAGACAGGCGTGGGTGGCTACACCTTC
CASSQETGVGGYTF
>14|TRBV29-1|TRBD1|TRBJ1-3|NA
TGCAGCGTTGAAGGGACAGGGACTGGAAACACCATATATTTT
CSVEGTGTGNTIYF
>13|TRBV7-2|TRBD1|TRBJ1-2|NA
TGTGCCAGCAGCTTCGACAGGGGGCTGGGCTACACCTTC
CASSFDRGLGYTF
>13|TRBV5-1|TRBD1|TRBJ1-6|NA
TGCGCCAGCAGCTCCGAAGCAGGACAGGCTAGCCACTTT
CASSSEAGQASHF
>16|TRBV4-1|NA|TRBJ1-2|NA
TGCGCCAGCAGCCCACTTGGCGGACAGACTAACTATGGCTACACCTTC
CASSPLGGQTNYGYTF
>14|TRBV24-1|TRBD1|TRBJ1-5|NA
TGTGCCACCGTCAGGGGGGCGCAAAATCAGCCCCAGCATTTT
CATVRGAQNQPQHF
>16|TRBV29-1|TRBD2|TRBJ2-3|NA
TGCAGCGTTGAACAGAGGACTAGCGGGTCCCCAGATACGCAGTATTTT
CSVEQRTSGSPDTQYF
>11|TRBV20-1|TRBD1|TRBJ1-5|once
TGCAGTGCTTCTGGACAGGGTAACCAGCATTTT
CSASGQGNQHF
>13|TRBV6-5|NA|TRBJ1-1|NA
TGTGCCAGCAGGTACGGGGCTGGCACTGAAGCTTTCTTT
CASRYGAGTEAFF
>14|TRBV18|NA|TRBJ1-2|NA
TGTGCCAGCTCACCAGTCAAAACAAACTATGGCTACACCTTC
CASSPVKTNYGYTF
>14|TRBV5-1|NA|TRBJ1-5|few
TGCGCCAGCAGCTTGGCTGGGCTTACTCAGCCCCAGCATTTT
CASSLAGLTQPQHF
>15|TRBV7-9|TRBD1|TRBJ1-1|NA
TGTGCCAGCAGCTCGACAGGGGGCGTTAACACTGAAGCTTTCTTT
CASSSTGGVNTEAFF
>14|TRBV19|NA|TRBJ2-3|NA
TGTGCCAGTAGTCTAAGACAGGCCACAGATACGCAGTATTTT
CASSLRQATDTQYF
>15|TRBV2|TRBD2|TRBJ2-5|NA
TGTGCCAGGCGGAGGACTAGCGGGGGGGTAACGACCCAGTACTTC
CARRRTSGGVTTQYF
>14|TRBV3-1/TRBV3-2|TRBD1|TRBJ2-7|NA
TGTGCCAGCAGCAGTGGACAGGGGGCAAGAGAGCAGTACTTC
CASSSGQGAREQYF
>14|TRBV5-1|TRBD1|TRBJ2-5|NA
TGCGCCAGCAGCCGACAGGGTGTGGGGGAGACCCAGTACTTC
CASSRQGVGETQYF
>16|TRBV5-6|TRBD1|TRBJ1-2|NA
TGTGCCAGCAGCCCTGGCCCGGGACAGGGAAACTATGGCTACACCTTC
CASSPGPGQGNYGYTF
>17|TRBV21-1|NA|TRBJ1-3|few
TGTGCCAGCAGCAAAGGGCCGACAGGGGGCTTGGCCAACACCATATATTTT
CASSKGPTGGLANTIYF
>16|TRBV2|NA|TRBJ1-5|NA
TGTGCCAGCAGTGAAAGGGGCGTTTATAGCAATCAGCCCCAGCATTTT
CASSERGVYSNQPQHF
>12|TRBV6-5|TRBD1|TRBJ1-1|NA
TGTGCCAGCAGTTTTGGGACAGGGGAAGCTTTCTTT
CASSFGTGEAFF
>13|TRBV6-1|NA|TRBJ2-3|NA
TGTGCCAGCAGTGAAGCTTACAGGGATACGCAGTATTTT
CASSEAYRDTQYF
>14|TRBV7-6|TRBD2|TRBJ2-3|once
TGTGCCAGCAGCTTAGCCGGGGGGGTAGATACGCAGTATTTT
CASSLAGGVDTQYF
>16|TRBV2|TRBD1|TRBJ1-2|NA
TGTGCCAGCAGTGAAAACCGACAGGGAGGACGGTATGGCTACACCTTC
CASSENRQGGRYGYTF
>14|TRBV18|TRBD1|TRBJ1-1|NA
TGTGCCAGCTCATCGGGACAGGGGGTCACTGAAGCTTTCTTT
CASSSGQGVTEAFF
>13|TRBV13|NA|TRBJ2-5|once
TGTGCCAGCAGCTTAAGAGGACAAGAGACCCAGTACTTC
CASSLRGQETQYF
>15|TRBV19|NA|TRBJ1-1|NA
TGTGCCAGTAGTATAATGCGACAGGCAAACACTGAAGCTTTCTTT
CASSIMRQANTEAFF
>14|TRBV30|TRBD1|TRBJ1-2|NA
TGTGCCTGGAGTGACGGGACAGGGGACTATGGCTACACCTTC
CAWSDGTGDYGYTF
>14|TRBV19|NA|TRBJ2-7|NA
TGTGCCAGTAGTATAACTTGGAGCAGGGACGAGCAGTACTTC
CASSITWSRDEQYF
>15|TRBV21-1|NA|TRBJ1-4|NA
TGTGCCAGCAGTTTAACAGGGGGGCTAGGGGAAAAACTGTTTTTT
CASSLTGGLGEKLFF
>13|TRBV29-1|NA|TRBJ2-2|NA
TGCAGCGTTGGGCAGGGATGGACCGGGGAGCTGTTTTTT
CSVGQGWTGELFF
>15|TRBV9|NA|TRBJ2-7|NA
TGTGCCAGCAGCGTAGGTCAGCCAGGGAGGTACGAGCAGTACTTC
CASSVGQPGRYEQYF
>14|TRBV2|NA|TRBJ1-1|NA
TGTGCCAGCAGTAGCCAGGCGTTGAACACTGAAGCTTTCTTT
CASSSQALNTEAFF
>16|TRBV5-6|TRBD1|TRBJ1-6|NA
TGTGCCAGCAGCGCGAGGGACAGGGGCAATAATTCACCCCTCCACTTT
CASSARDRGNNSPLHF
>14|TRBV14|NA|TRBJ2-3|NA
TGTGCCAGCAGCTCAGGACTGAACACATATACGCAGTATTTT
CASSSGLNTYTQYF